This note documents a single T cell receptor (beta chain) sequence. Its antigen remains unknown. The data belong to a study of identical twins. Study conclusions and caveats: A partial confounding effect on zero-insertion analyses could come from invariant MAIT and iNKT cells. Among beta out-of-frame sequences, excess sharing between twins appeared weaker. Cross-sectional statistical analysis, not tracking of the same donors, underpinned the conclusions.

TCRdb independently ran MiXCR on the 5' RACE reads; one entry per CDR3 protein. This table has 1.5 million to 2 million distinct CDR3 sequences, about 32% appearing once. The sequenced material came from cord blood. The origin of this receptor is a newborn girl in good health.

The CDR3 DNA is TGTGCCAGCTCACTGGCCCAGGTTTCCTACAATGAGCAGTTCTTC. It specifies CASSLAQVSYNEQFF. The rearrangement uses TRBV18 and TRBJ2-1; D is unresolved. V was clipped by 4 bases and J by 1 base, with 11 bases between them. Germline V lookup: CDR1 KGHSH, CDR2 LQKENI. The CDR3 covers 15 residues. Complete variable domain (other parts from reference TRBV18 and TRBJ2-1): NAGVMQNPRHLVRRRGQEARLRCSPMKGHSHVYWYRQLPEEGLKFMVYLQKENIIDESGMPKERFSAEFPKEGPSILRIQQVVRGDSAAYFCASSLAQVSYNEQFFGPGTRLTVL.